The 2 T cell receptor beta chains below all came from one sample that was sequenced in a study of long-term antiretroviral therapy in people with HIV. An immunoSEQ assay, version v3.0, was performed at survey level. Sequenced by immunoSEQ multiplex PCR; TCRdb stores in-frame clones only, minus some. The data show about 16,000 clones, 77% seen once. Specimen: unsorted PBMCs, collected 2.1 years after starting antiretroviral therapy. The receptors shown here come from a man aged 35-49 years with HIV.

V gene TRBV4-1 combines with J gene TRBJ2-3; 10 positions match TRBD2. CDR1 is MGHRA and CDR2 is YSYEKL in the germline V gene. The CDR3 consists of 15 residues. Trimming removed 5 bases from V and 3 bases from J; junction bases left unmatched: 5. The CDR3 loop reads CASSFSGGRTDTQYF. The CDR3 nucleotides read TGCGCCAGCAGCTTTAGCGGGGGGCGGACAGATACGCAGTATTTT.

Here the CDR3 reads CASSLGNTGNQPQHF. The CDR3 DNA sequence: TGTGCCAGCAGCTTGGGAAACACGGGCAATCAGCCCCAGCATTTT. The gene calls are TRBV5-8 and TRBJ1-5, with no clear D. Trimming cost V 0 bases and J 2 bases, with 9 bases left between them. Looked up from germline, CDR1 is SGHTS and CDR2 is YDEGEE. The CDR3 length is 15 residues.